What follows describes a single T cell receptor (beta chain). These data are taken from a study of blood T cell dynamics during melanoma immunotherapy. Study context: Standard first-line treatment here was pembrolizumab or nivolumab plus ipilimumab in metastatic melanoma.

Libraries were prepared by immunoSEQ multiplex PCR; TCRdb keeps only in-frame clonotypes and omits some of them. The sample shows about 22,000 clones, roughly 86% of them seen only once. Time point specified: pre-treatment baseline. Prior systemic cancer therapy, immunosuppressant use and other active malignancies excluded patients. This TCR was recovered from a human donor with melanoma. This sample comprised blood, obtained from a patient treated with checkpoint blockade.

Here the CDR3 reads CASATRSDSDEQYF. CDR3 DNA sequence: TGTGCCAGCGCCACTAGGTCAGACAGCGACGAGCAGTACTTC. This rearrangement joins TRBV18 to TRBJ2-7; D may correspond to TRBD1 or TRBD2 (5 bases each). V shed 8 bases and J shed 5 bases, with 19 bases lying between them. CDR3 length: 14 residues. Germline V gene lookup returns CDR1 KGHSH and CDR2 LQKENI.